This entry concerns a single T cell receptor (beta chain). The data were produced by immunoSEQ multiplex PCR, yet TCRdb's version contains in-frame clones alone and is incomplete. The sample has some 1 million clones; roughly 80% are singletons. These data originate in a study of shared clonotypes between healthy human individuals. Study information: Per donor, three plates held CD4 naive cells, three held CD4 memory, two held CD8 naive and one held CD8 memory.

The CDR3 spans 15 residues. The germline V and J ends were trimmed by 0 bases and 6 bases, with 14 bases remaining between them. Germline CDR1 MDHEN, CDR2 SYDVKM. The chain couples TRBV28 to TRBJ1-2; D not certain. Sequenced sample: memory CD4+ T cells sorted from blood. Subset described: CD45RA-negative fraction. The origin of this receptor is a man aged 18-30 years in good health. The CDR3 coding sequence is TGTGCCAGCAGTTTATGGGCAGGCGGCGGGAATGGCTACACCTTC. Protein: CASSLWAGGGNGYTF.